The text below deals with one T cell receptor beta chain. It lacks a known antigen. No quality values exist for individual bases; no much larger clone is one base distant. The immunoSEQ Assay, a bias-controlled multiplex PCR, was used to amplify TCRbeta CDR3 regions from genomic DNA. The paper's processing steps were these. The number of nucleated cells in each sample was estimated from the amplification of reference gene primers within the assay. To quantify the absolute abundance of each unique TCRbeta CDR3 rearrangement, sequence reads were collapsed and filtered. For each sample, productive Simpson clonality was calculated as the square root of Simpson's diversity index over productive rearrangements. TCRdb took this table from immuneACCESS and kept in-frame rearrangements with V and J called. Such tables lack part of the clones; where checked against another copy, unresolved V genes explain under half of the gap, and the rest is unexplained. That table is the source of V, J and clone size, and D and trimming were worked out from the DNA. This sample is represented by about 220,000 clones; about 85% of them were singletons. In total, the top ten clones hold approximately 10% of the sample.

The record originates from a study of blood T cell repertoires in COVID-19 (dated by TCRdb to about 2020). Regarding the complete study: The collaborator samples originated in the United States, Italy and Spain and spanned the acute and convalescent phases of COVID-19. The material from the prospective study consisted of cDNA or gDNA derived from T cells, B-cell-depleted T cells, or PBMCs. The dataset comprised deeply sampled blood TCRbeta repertoires from subjects exposed to, actively infected with, or recovered from COVID-19. The repertoires were released in a freely available public database intended as a resource for research on the immune response to SARS-CoV-2. Samples came from the ongoing ImmuneRACE study (first 160 participants) plus 1,254 subjects from 6 global collaborators. The sample metadata nearly always contained a de-identified subject ID, COVID-19 status, age in years and sex. HLA class I and class II types, where available, came from metadata supplied by the sample provider rather than from assay-based typing. The investigation overall reported the following: The amount of clinical and demographic metadata varied by source and participant and was provided uncurated.

At one collaborating source in Seattle, patients were enrolled during active infection and were followed longitudinally through the course of disease. The collaborating institutions used their own protocols to collect whole blood in K2EDTA tubes. For TCRbeta analysis, collaborator samples were shipped as frozen whole blood, as isolated PBMCs, or as DNA extracted from either sample type. Sequencing was performed on peripheral blood. The clonotype was recovered from a woman aged 50 to 65 with COVID-19, enrolled during active disease.

The DNA sequence is given as TGCGCCAGCAGCTTGCGGGGGTTTGACACTGAAGCTTTCTTT. It codes for CASSLRGFDTEAFF. The chain is made from TRBV5-1 and TRBJ1-1, with a weak D call of TRBD1 (5 bases match). The germline V gene sets CDR1 to SGHRS and CDR2 to YFSETQ. Relative to germline, V is 1 base shorter and J is 3 bases shorter, with 10 bases between their ends. Taken from cysteine to phenylalanine, the CDR3 has 14 residues. Of the read, only the CDR3 DNA is kept; its 42 bases are in frame from base 1. When the CDR3 is completed using the reference TRBV5-1 and TRBJ1-1 genes on either side, the full variable domain is KAGVTQTPRYLIKTRGQQVTLSCSPISGHRSVSWYQQTPGQGLQFLFEYFSETQRNKGNFPGRFSGRQFSNSRSEMNVSTLELGDSALYLCASSLRGFDTEAFFGQGTRLTVV.